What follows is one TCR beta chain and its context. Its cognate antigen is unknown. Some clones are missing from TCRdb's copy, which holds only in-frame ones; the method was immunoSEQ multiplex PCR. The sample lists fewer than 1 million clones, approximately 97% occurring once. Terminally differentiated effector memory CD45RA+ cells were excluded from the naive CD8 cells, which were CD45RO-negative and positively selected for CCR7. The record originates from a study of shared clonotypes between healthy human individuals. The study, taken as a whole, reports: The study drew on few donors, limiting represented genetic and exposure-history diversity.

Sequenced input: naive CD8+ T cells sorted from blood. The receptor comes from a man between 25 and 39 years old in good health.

This chain's CDR3 is CASSRERGPSYEQYF. In DNA form, the CDR3 reads TGTGCCAGTAGTAGGGAGCGGGGTCCAAGCTACGAGCAGTACTTC. The chain carries TRBV19 and TRBJ2-7, with TRBD2 matching over 7 bases. Trimming removed 4 bases from V and 3 bases from J; junction bases left unmatched: 9. This CDR3 region has 15 residues. Germline CDR1 LNHDA, CDR2 SQIVND (reference sequence). Together with reference TRBV19 and TRBJ2-7, the CDR3 gives the full variable domain: DGGITQSPKYLFRKEGQNVTLSCEQNLNHDAMYWYRQDPGQGLRLIYYSQIVNDFQKGDIAEGYSVSREKKESFPLTVTSAQKNPTAFYLCASSRERGPSYEQYFGPGTRLTVT.